This entry lists 21 T cell receptor beta chains sequenced from one sample in a study of CXCR3-negative and CXCR3-positive naive CD8 T cells. TRB cDNA was prepared as libraries by UMI-labeled 5' RACE. TCRdb reprocessed the 5' RACE reads, keeping one entry per CDR3 protein, no DNA. The record lists about 130,000 distinct CDR3 sequences, of which the ten most abundant hold nearly 0.5%. The sample comprised naive CXCR3- CD8+ T cells from blood. Subset given: CD45RO-CCR7+CD27+CD95- naive CD8+ T cells lacking CXCR3 (TNR3-). The receptors shown here come from a human donor in good health. Some clones in this sample may be carry-over from other donors' samples.

The CDR3 protein is CASSFLTDTQYF. V gene TRBV28 combines with J gene TRBJ2-3. Germline CDR1 MDHEN, CDR2 SYDVKM. CDR3 size: 12 residues. Combining the CDR3 with reference TRBV28 and TRBJ2-3 gives the whole variable domain DVKVTQSSRYLVKRTGEKVFLECVQDMDHENMFWYRQDPGLGLRLIYFSYDVKMKEKGDIPEGYSVSREKKERFSLILESASTNQTSMYLCASSFLTDTQYFGPGTRLTVL.

The V gene is TRBV13, the J gene TRBJ2-1; TCRdb picks TRBD1, but there is no DNA to check that call. CDR3 length equals 17 residues. Germline loops: CDR1 PRHDT, CDR2 FYEKMQ (reference sequence). The CDR3 loop reads CASSSLGVEGSYNEQFF.

The CDR3 loop is CASSRVGTADSYNEQFF. This chain uses TRBV4-1 with TRBJ2-1; TCRdb picks TRBD1, but there is no DNA to check that call. The CDR3 covers 17 residues. Germline loops: CDR1 MGHRA, CDR2 YSYEKL.

The chain is built from TRBV27 and TRBJ2-1. This CDR3 spans 13 amino acids. From germline, CDR1 is MNHEY and CDR2 SMNVEV (reference sequence). Here the CDR3 reads CASSLTLANEQFF.

This sequence joins TRBV28 and TRBJ1-2; TCRdb designates TRBD1, a call that cannot be tested without DNA. In germline, CDR1 is MDHEN, CDR2 SYDVKM. This CDR3 comprises 15 residues. CDR3 region: CASSWGPGHFNGYTF.

The chain has TRBV24-1 and TRBJ1-5. The CDR3 runs 14 residues. CDR1 and CDR2 (germline): KGHDR, SFDVKD. The CDR3 loop is CATSGRAGHQPQHF.

The chain employs TRBV9 and TRBJ2-4; TCRdb names TRBD2, which stays unverified in the absence of DNA. The CDR3 is 15 amino acids. Germline V lookup: CDR1 SGDLS, CDR2 YYNGEE. CDR3: CASSVGSEVSSIQYF. Based on the CDR3 plus reference TRBV9 and TRBJ2-4, the full variable domain is DSGVTQTPKHLITATGQRVTLRCSPRSGDLSVYWYQQSLDQGLQFLIQYYNGEERAKGNILERFSAQQFPDLHSELNLSSLELGDSALYFCASSVGSEVSSIQYFGAGTRLSVL.

The genes are TRBV12-3 or TRBV12-4 and TRBJ2-2; lacking DNA, the TRBD2 call made by TCRdb goes unchecked. The CDR3 extends over 20 amino acids. The CDR3 sequence: CASSFPAGTSGREGHGELFF.

The gene calls are TRBV7-9 and TRBJ2-1. The CDR3 has 11 residues. Per germline, CDR1 SEHNR and CDR2 FQNEAQ (reference sequence). The CDR3 here is CASSFVHEQFF. Full variable domain (remainder filled in from reference TRBV7-9 and TRBJ2-1): DTGVSQNPRHKITKRGQNVTFRCDPISEHNRLYWYRQTLGQGPEFLTYFQNEAQLEKSRLLSDRFSAERPKGSFSTLEIQRTEQGDSAMYLCASSFVHEQFFGPGTRLTVL.

This chain connects TRBV6-6 to TRBJ2-5; TCRdb lists TRBD1, though no DNA is available to test this call. The germline V gene has CDR1 MNHNY and CDR2 SVGAGI (reference sequence). The CDR3 is 12 amino acids. CDR3 protein: CASSFREETQYF.

The gene calls are TRBV29-1 and TRBJ2-6; the D call of TRBD1 rests on TCRdb alone, since no DNA is present to check it. The germline V gene has CDR1 SQVTM and CDR2 ANQGSEA. The CDR3 has 16 residues. Here the CDR3 reads CSARDSLASGANVLTF. The entire variable domain, with the rest obtained from reference TRBV29-1 and TRBJ2-6, is as follows: SAVISQKPSRDICQRGTSLTIQCQVDSQVTMMFWYRQQPGQSLTLIATANQGSEATYESGFVIDKFPISRPNLTFSTLTVSNMSPEDSSIYLCSARDSLASGANVLTFGAGSRLTVL.

V usage is TRBV4-1 and J usage is TRBJ1-2; absent DNA, TCRdb's TRBD1 call cannot be checked. Looked up from germline, CDR1 is MGHRA and CDR2 is YSYEKL. The CDR3 length is 15 residues. The CDR3 reads CASSHETGNPYGYTF.

The genes are TRBV5-1 and TRBJ1-1; TCRdb's D gene call, TRBD1, goes unchecked for lack of DNA. CDR1 is SGHRS, CDR2 YFSETQ, per germline. The CDR3 has 14 amino acids. The CDR3 spells CASSSGQSNTEAFF.

The V and J genes are TRBV10-3 and TRBJ1-2; TCRdb outputs TRBD1, but without DNA this stays unchecked. Germline CDR1 ENHRY, CDR2 SYGVKD. This CDR3 is 13 amino acids long. The CDR3 is CAISEFGGYGYTF.

The chain is built from TRBV20-1 and TRBJ2-7; lacking DNA, the TRBD1 call made by TCRdb goes unchecked. The CDR3 runs to 15 residues. CDR1 and CDR2 (germline): DFQATT, SNEGSKA (reference sequence). The CDR3 here is CSARDTGQGVSNGAF.

The chain has TRBV27 and TRBJ2-7. The germline gives CDR1 MNHEY, CDR2 SMNVEV (reference sequence). The CDR3 consists of 13 residues. This chain's CDR3 is CASSLSVSYEQYF.

This chain joins TRBV28 and TRBJ2-7. The length of the CDR3 is 14 residues. Germline V lookup: CDR1 MDHEN, CDR2 SYDVKM. CDR3: CASSSYSYSYEQYF.

The chain employs TRBV29-1 and TRBJ1-4. Germline assignment: CDR1 SQVTM and CDR2 ANQGSEA. The CDR3 covers 12 residues. The CDR3: CSVEGFAEKLFF.

This chain joins TRBV27 and TRBJ2-1; TCRdb indicates TRBD2, and absent DNA this call remains unverified. The CDR3 has 16 residues. Germline V gene sequence: CDR1 MNHEY, CDR2 SMNVEV (reference sequence). CDR3 residues: CASNPLAGEPGDEQFF.

V gene TRBV5-1 combines with J gene TRBJ2-3. From germline, CDR1 is SGHRS and CDR2 YFSETQ. The CDR3 spans 14 residues. CDR3 sequence: CASSGPGSTDTQYF. Full variable domain (outside the CDR3, taken from reference TRBV5-1 and TRBJ2-3): KAGVTQTPRYLIKTRGQQVTLSCSPISGHRSVSWYQQTPGQGLQFLFEYFSETQRNKGNFPGRFSGRQFSNSRSEMNVSTLELGDSALYLCASSGPGSTDTQYFGPGTRLTVL.

The chain couples TRBV7-9 to TRBJ1-2. CDR1 is SEHNR, CDR2 FQNEAQ, per germline (reference sequence). The CDR3 is made up of 13 amino acids. The CDR3 reads CASSLVTLYGYTF.